The clone carrying this T cell receptor beta chain showed up just once. The sample is drawn from a study of blood T cell repertoires in COVID-19. On the study more broadly: Nucleic acid was either cDNA or gDNA, and it came from T cells, B-cell-depleted T cells, or PBMCs.

This study enrolled people aged roughly 18 to 90 from about 26 US geographic areas. This CDR3 contains 15 residues. CDR1 and CDR2 (germline): SGHDT, YYEEEE. The V and J ends lost 4 bases and 5 bases, in that order; junction bases with no gene match: 8. Sequencing was performed with immunoSEQ multiplex PCR; in TCRdb, only in-frame clones are kept and a portion is missing. The sample has roughly 290,000 clones, nearly 90% seen once. The sample was PBMCs or T cells enriched from blood (not recorded which). The chain carries TRBV5-6 and TRBJ1-5; TRBD1 matches 8 bases. The TCR comes from a woman aged 18-30 years with acute COVID-19. Written as DNA, the CDR3 is TGTGCCAGCAGCCACGACAGGGGATTGGATCAGCCCCAGCATTTT. Its protein is CASSHDRGLDQPQHF.